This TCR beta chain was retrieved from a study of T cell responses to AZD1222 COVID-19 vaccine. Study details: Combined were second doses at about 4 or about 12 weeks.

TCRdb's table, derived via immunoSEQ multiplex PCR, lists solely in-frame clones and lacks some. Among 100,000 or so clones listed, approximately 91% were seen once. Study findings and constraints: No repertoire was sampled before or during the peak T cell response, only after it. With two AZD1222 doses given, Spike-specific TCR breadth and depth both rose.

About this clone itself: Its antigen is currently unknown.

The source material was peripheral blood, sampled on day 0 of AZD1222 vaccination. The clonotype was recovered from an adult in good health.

The CDR3 loop is CASMFREGTLNEQFF. The CDR3 DNA reads as TGTGCCAGTATGTTCAGAGAGGGAACGTTGAATGAGCAGTTCTTC. This chain connects TRBV19 to TRBJ2-1; tentatively, D is TRBD2 (5 bases). Germline CDR1 is LNHDA and CDR2 is SQIVND (reference sequence). This CDR3 has 15 amino acids. Trimming pared 7 bases from V and 7 bases from J, leaving 20 bases between.